These T cell receptor beta chains were read from a single sample in a study of T cell changes during pregnancy in multiple sclerosis. Produced via immunoSEQ multiplex PCR; TCRdb's table is partial and in-frame only. This sample has around 40,000 clones, with approximately 91% found just once. The sequences come from CD4+ T cells from peripheral blood mononuclear cells, collected in the second trimester of pregnancy. All receptors derive from a female donor with multiple sclerosis, enrolled in a pregnancy study. Each CDR3 is given with its conserved first and last residue. D genes are given only for firm matches. Clone sizes are given selectively: once, few, many, or a class where the clone is expanded.

. TRBJ2-7 TRBV30 . CAWTQGGNYYEQYF TGTGCCTGGACCCAGGGGGGTAATTACTACGAGCAGTACTTC
. TRBJ1-2 TRBV6-1 . CASSQGSNYGYTF TGTGCCAGCAGCCAGGGGAGTAACTATGGCTACACCTTC
. TRBJ2-2 TRBV27 . CASSLIARTGELFF TGTGCCAGCAGTTTAATAGCACGCACCGGGGAGCTGTTTTTT
. TRBJ1-5 TRBV23-1 . CASIGGGPRQPQHF TGCGCCAGCATCGGGGGGGGGCCAAGGCAGCCCCAGCATTTT
. TRBJ1-2 TRBV20-1 . CSVEGPYGYTF TGCAGTGTGGAGGGGCCCTATGGCTACACCTTC
few TRBJ2-1 TRBV4-2 TRBD2 CASSQDNWLAGLSSYNEQFF TGTGCCAGCAGCCAAGATAATTGGCTAGCGGGGCTTAGCTCCTACAATGAGCAGTTCTTC
. TRBJ2-3 TRBV27 TRBD2 CASSPILPGLAGAGDTQYF TGTGCCAGCAGCCCGATATTGCCGGGACTAGCGGGGGCAGGAGATACGCAGTATTTT
. TRBJ2-3 TRBV5-4 TRBD1 CASSGQGIGTDTQYF TGTGCCAGCAGCGGACAGGGTATCGGCACAGATACGCAGTATTTT
. TRBJ1-2 TRBV5-1 . CASSLDRASGYTF TGCGCCAGCAGCTTGGACAGGGCAAGTGGCTACACCTTC
. TRBJ2-7 TRBV5-6 . CASSLNLWQGSYEQYF TGTGCCAGCAGCTTAAATTTATGGCAGGGAAGCTACGAGCAGTACTTC
. TRBJ2-2 TRBV7-9 . CASSLILTGELFF TGTGCCAGCAGCTTAATTCTGACCGGGGAGCTGTTTTTT
. TRBJ2-2 TRBV7-9 TRBD1 CASSFLYRGANTGELFF TGTGCCAGCAGCTTTTTATACAGGGGTGCGAACACCGGGGAGCTGTTTTTT
. TRBJ1-6 TRBV30 TRBD1 CAWRGLGQVNSPLHF TGTGCCTGGAGGGGGCTTGGACAGGTCAATTCACCCCTCCACTTT
. TRBJ2-1 TRBV6-5 TRBD2 CASSYLRLADNNEQFF TGTGCCAGCAGTTACTTAAGACTAGCCGACAACAATGAGCAGTTCTTC
. TRBJ1-2 TRBV6-5 . CASSYSISYNYGYTF TGTGCCAGCAGTTACTCGATTTCCTATAACTATGGCTACACCTTC
. TRBJ1-2 TRBV7-9 . CASSLSFLGYTF TGTGCCAGCAGCTTATCCTTTCTTGGCTACACCTTC
. TRBJ1-5 TRBV7-2 TRBD1 CASSLDRGFTQPQHF TGTGCCAGCAGCTTAGACAGGGGATTTACTCAGCCCCAGCATTTT
. TRBJ2-3 TRBV7-2 . CASRKQGTTTDTQYF TGTGCCAGCAGGAAACAGGGTACCACCACAGATACGCAGTATTTT
. TRBJ1-1 TRBV5-1 TRBD1 CASRTRDRRTEAFF TGCGCCAGCAGAACCCGGGACAGACGCACTGAAGCTTTCTTT
. TRBJ1-4 TRBV30 . CAWSVGGGEKLFF TGTGCCTGGAGTGTCGGGGGGGGTGAAAAACTGTTTTTT
few TRBJ1-3 TRBV11-3 . CASSLDQGGSHGSSGNTIYF TGTGCCAGCAGCTTAGATCAAGGGGGAAGCCACGGCAGCTCTGGAAACACCATATATTTT
. TRBJ2-3 TRBV18 . CASSPYLEDLGTDTQYF TGTGCCAGCTCACCTTATCTAGAGGATCTGGGCACAGATACGCAGTATTTT
. TRBJ1-2 TRBV7-3 . CASSEPDGANYGYTF TGTGCCAGCAGTGAACCTGACGGAGCTAACTATGGCTACACCTTC
. TRBJ2-1 TRBV25-1 . CASSEGRGRGDYNEQFF TGTGCCAGCAGCGAAGGGAGGGGCAGGGGAGACTACAATGAGCAGTTCTTC
. TRBJ2-5 TRBV25-1 TRBD1 CASSELDRQETQYF TGTGCCAGCAGTGAATTGGACAGGCAAGAGACCCAGTACTTC
. TRBJ2-3 TRBV19 . CASSTSLDTQYF TGTGCCAGTAGTACCTCCTTAGATACGCAGTATTTT
. TRBJ2-7 TRBV25-1 TRBD1 CASSPGTGSYEQYF TGTGCCAGCAGCCCCGGGACAGGGTCCTACGAGCAGTACTTC
. TRBJ1-1 TRBV29-1 . CRAEGVTEAFF TGCAGAGCCGAGGGGGTCACTGAAGCTTTCTTT
. TRBJ2-7 TRBV7-9 TRBD2 CASSPTSGRNEQYF TGTGCCAGCAGTCCTACTAGCGGGAGAAACGAGCAGTACTTC
. TRBJ1-2 TRBV7-2 . CASSLRTGGDYGYTF TGTGCCAGCAGCCTGAGGACGGGGGGGGACTATGGCTACACCTTC
. TRBJ2-1 TRBV2 TRBD2 CASSGQRGTYNEQFF TGTGCCAGCAGTGGGCAGCGGGGGACGTACAATGAGCAGTTCTTC
once TRBJ2-3 TRBV5-1 TRBD2 CASSLSVGGAADTQYF TGCGCCAGCAGCTTGTCGGTCGGGGGGGCCGCGGATACGCAGTATTTT
. TRBJ2-7 TRBV9 TRBD1 CASSVAGTGEGEQYF TGTGCCAGCAGCGTAGCTGGGACAGGGGAGGGTGAGCAGTACTTC
. TRBJ2-3 TRBV4-2 . CASSQELGDATQYF TGTGCCAGCAGCCAAGAATTGGGCGACGCTACGCAGTATTTT
once TRBJ1-5 TRBV6-5 . CASRGTENQPQHF TGTGCCAGCAGGGGGACTGAGAATCAGCCCCAGCATTTT
. TRBJ1-2 TRBV19 . CASSGNYGYTF TGTGCCAGTAGCGGGAACTATGGCTACACCTTC
. TRBJ1-1 TRBV9 . CASSPQYEAFF TGTGCCAGCAGCCCCCAGTATGAAGCTTTCTTT
. TRBJ2-2 TRBV2 . CATKEDVPGELFF TGTGCCACCAAAGAGGATGTTCCCGGGGAGCTGTTTTTT
. TRBJ1-5 TRBV7-9 TRBD1 CASSLGQGNNQPQHF TGTGCCAGCAGCCTAGGACAGGGGAACAATCAGCCCCAGCATTTT
. TRBJ2-7 TRBV7-6 . CASSSLSWGGGTLNF .
once TRBJ2-1 TRBV19 . CASSKGLASYNEQFF TGTGCCAGTAGTAAGGGGCTCGCGTCCTACAATGAGCAGTTCTTC
once TRBJ2-4 TRBV19 TRBD2 CATNGLAGGSKNIQYF TGTGCCACCAATGGACTAGCGGGAGGATCCAAAAACATTCAGTACTTC
. TRBJ2-7 TRBV4-1 . CASSQDLLGVSSYEQYF TGCGCCAGCAGCCAAGATCTTCTCGGGGTAAGCTCCTACGAGCAGTACTTC
. TRBJ1-5 TRBV19 . CASSIETGANQPQHF TGTGCCAGTAGTATTGAGACAGGAGCTAATCAGCCCCAGCATTTT
. TRBJ2-3 TRBV10-1 . CASSESFESDTQYF TGCGCCAGCAGTGAGTCCTTCGAGTCAGATACGCAGTATTTT
. TRBJ2-1 TRBV7-9 . CASSPSTQGPYNEQFF TGTGCCAGCAGCCCCTCAACACAGGGTCCCTACAATGAGCAGTTCTTC
. TRBJ2-3 TRBV2 TRBD1 CASAQRDRGLMGAQYF TGTGCCAGCGCCCAGAGGGACAGGGGGTTGATGGGTGCGCAGTATTTT